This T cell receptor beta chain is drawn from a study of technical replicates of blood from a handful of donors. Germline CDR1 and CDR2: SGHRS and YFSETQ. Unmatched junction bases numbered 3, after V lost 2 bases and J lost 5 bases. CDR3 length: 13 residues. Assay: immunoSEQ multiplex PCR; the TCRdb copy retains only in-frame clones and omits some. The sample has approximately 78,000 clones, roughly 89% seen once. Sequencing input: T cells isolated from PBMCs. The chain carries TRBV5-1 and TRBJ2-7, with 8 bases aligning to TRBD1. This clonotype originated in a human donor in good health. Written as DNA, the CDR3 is TGCGCCAGCAGCTTCAGGGGGCGGGACGAGCAGTACTTC. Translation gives CASSFRGRDEQYF.